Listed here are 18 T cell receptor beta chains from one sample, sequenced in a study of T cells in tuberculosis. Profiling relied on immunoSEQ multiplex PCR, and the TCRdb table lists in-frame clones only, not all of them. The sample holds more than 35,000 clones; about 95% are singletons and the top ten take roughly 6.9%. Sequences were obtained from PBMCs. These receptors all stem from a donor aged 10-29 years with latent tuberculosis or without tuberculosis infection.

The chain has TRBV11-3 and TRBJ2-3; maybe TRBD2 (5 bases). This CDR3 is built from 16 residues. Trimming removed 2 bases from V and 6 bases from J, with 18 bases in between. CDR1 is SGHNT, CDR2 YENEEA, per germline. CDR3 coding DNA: TGTGCCAGCAGCTTAAGAAGTGGTAGGACGGGGGATACGCAGTATTTT. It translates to CASSLRSGRTGDTQYF.

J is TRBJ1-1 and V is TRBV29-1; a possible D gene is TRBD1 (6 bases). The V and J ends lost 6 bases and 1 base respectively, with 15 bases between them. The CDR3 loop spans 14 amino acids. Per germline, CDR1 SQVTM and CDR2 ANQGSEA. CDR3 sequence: CSVVVGAANTEAFF. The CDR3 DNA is TGCAGCGTCGTGGTGGGGGCTGCGAACACTGAAGCTTTCTTT.

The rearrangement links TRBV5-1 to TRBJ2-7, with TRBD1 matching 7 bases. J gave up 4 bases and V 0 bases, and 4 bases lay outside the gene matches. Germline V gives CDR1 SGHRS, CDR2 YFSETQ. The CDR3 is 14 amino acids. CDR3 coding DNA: TGCGCCAGCAGCTTGGTGGGGACAGCGTACGAGCAGTACTTC. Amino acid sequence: CASSLVGTAYEQYF.

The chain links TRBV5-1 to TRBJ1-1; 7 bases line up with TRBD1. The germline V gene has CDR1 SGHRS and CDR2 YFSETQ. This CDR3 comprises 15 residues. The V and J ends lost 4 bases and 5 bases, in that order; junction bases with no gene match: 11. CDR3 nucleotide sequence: TGCGCCAGCAGCGACCAACCCTCAGGGGGAACTGAAGCTTTCTTT. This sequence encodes CASSDQPSGGTEAFF.

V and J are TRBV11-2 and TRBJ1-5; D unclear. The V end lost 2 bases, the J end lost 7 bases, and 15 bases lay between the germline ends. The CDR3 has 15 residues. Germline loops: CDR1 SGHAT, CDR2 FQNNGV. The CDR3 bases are TGTGCCAGCAGCTTATCTCGGGGTGCTGGGCAGCCCCAGCATTTT. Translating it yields CASSLSRGAGQPQHF. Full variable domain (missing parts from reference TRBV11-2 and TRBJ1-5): EAGVAQSPRYKIIEKRQSVAFWCNPISGHATLYWYQQILGQGPKLLIQFQNNGVVDDSQLPKDRFSAERLKGVDSTLKIQPAKLEDSAVYLCASSLSRGAGQPQHFGDGTRLSIL.

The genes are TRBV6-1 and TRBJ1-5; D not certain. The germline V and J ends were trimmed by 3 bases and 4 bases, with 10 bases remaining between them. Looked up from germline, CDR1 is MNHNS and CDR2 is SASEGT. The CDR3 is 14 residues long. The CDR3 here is CASSEAAPNQPQHF. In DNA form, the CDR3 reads TGTGCCAGCAGTGAGGCTGCACCAAATCAGCCCCAGCATTTT.

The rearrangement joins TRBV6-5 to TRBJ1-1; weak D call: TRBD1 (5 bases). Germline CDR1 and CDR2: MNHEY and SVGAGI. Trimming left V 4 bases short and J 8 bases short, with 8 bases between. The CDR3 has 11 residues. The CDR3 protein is CASSSGGEAFF. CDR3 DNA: TGTGCCAGCAGTTCCGGGGGGGAAGCTTTCTTT.

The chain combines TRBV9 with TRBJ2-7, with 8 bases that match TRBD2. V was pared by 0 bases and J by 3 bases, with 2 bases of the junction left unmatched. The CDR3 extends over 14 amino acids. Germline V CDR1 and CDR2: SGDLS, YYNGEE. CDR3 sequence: CASSVGSGSYEQYF. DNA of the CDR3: TGTGCCAGCAGCGTAGGAAGCGGGAGCTACGAGCAGTACTTC.

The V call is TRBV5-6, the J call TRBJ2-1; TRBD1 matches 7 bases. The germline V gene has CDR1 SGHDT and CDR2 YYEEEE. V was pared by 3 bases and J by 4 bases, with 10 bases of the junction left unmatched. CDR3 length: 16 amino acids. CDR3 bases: TGTGCCAGCAGCTCACAGGGACAGCACTCTTACAATGAGCAGTTCTTC. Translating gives CASSSQGQHSYNEQFF.

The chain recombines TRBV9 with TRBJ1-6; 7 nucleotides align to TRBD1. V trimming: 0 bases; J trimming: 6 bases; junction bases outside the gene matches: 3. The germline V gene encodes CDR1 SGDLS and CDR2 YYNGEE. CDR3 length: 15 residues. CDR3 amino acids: CASSVAQGINSPLHF. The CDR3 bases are TGTGCCAGCAGCGTAGCACAGGGGATTAATTCACCCCTCCACTTT.

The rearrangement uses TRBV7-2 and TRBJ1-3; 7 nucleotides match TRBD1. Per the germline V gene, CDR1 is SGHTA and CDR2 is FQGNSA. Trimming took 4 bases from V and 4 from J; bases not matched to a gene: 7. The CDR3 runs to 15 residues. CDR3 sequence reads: CASSSKGAQGNTIYF. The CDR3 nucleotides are TGTGCCAGCAGCTCGAAGGGGGCGCAAGGAAACACCATATATTTT.

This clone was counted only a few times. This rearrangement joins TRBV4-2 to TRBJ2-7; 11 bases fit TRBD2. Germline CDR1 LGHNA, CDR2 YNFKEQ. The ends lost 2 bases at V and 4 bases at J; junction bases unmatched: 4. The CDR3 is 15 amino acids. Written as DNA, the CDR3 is TGTGCCAGCAGCCAAACTAGCGGGAGTTGGTACGAGCAGTACTTC. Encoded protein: CASSQTSGSWYEQYF.

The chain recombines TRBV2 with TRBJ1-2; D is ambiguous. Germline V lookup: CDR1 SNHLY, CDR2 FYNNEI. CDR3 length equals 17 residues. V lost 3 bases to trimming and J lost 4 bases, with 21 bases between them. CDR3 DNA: TGTGCCAGCAGTGATCCCCTAGAAGAGGATTCCTCCTATGGCTACACCTTC. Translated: CASSDPLEEDSSYGYTF.

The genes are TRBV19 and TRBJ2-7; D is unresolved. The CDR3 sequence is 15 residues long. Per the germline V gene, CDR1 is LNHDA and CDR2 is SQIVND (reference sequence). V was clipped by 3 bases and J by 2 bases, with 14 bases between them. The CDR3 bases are TGTGCCAGTAGTATCCTCGGAGCGCCCACCTACGAGCAGTACTTC. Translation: CASSILGAPTYEQYF.

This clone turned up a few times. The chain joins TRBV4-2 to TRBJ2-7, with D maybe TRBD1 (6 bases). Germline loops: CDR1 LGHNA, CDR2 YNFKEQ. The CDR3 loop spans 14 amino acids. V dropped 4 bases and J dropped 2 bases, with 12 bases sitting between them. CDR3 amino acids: CASSPQGRTYEQYF. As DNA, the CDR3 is TGTGCCAGCAGCCCACAGGGACGGACCTACGAGCAGTACTTC.

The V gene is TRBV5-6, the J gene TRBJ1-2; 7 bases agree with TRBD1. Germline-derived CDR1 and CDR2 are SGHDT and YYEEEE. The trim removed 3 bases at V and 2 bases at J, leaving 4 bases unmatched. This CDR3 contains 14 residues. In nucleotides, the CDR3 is TGTGCCAGCAGCTCCTTGGACAGGAACTATGGCTACACCTTC. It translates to CASSSLDRNYGYTF.

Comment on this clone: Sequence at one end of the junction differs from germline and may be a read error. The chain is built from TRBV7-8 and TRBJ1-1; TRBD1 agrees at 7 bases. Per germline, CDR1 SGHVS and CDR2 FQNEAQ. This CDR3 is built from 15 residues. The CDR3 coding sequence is TGTGCCAGTAGCTCCGGGACAGACGTAGGCACTGAAGCTTTCTTT. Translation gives CASSSGTDVGTEAFF.

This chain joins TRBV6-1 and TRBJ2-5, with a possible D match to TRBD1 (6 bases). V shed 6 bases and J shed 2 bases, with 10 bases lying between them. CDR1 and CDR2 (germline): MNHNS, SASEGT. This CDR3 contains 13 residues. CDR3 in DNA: TGTGCCAGCAGGCGGACAGAGCAAGAGACCCAGTACTTC. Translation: CASRRTEQETQYF.